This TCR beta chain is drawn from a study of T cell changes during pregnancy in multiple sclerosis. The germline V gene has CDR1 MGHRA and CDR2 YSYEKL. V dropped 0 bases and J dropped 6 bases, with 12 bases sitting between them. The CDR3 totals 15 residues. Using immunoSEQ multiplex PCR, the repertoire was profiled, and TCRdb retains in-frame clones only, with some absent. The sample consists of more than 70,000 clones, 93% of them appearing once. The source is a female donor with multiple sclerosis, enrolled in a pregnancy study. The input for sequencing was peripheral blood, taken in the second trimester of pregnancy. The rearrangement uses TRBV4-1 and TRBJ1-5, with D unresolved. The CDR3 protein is CASSQDGGNGQPQHF. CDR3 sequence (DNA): TGCGCCAGCAGCCAAGACGGCGGGAATGGTCAGCCCCAGCATTTT.